The rows below give T cell receptor beta chains drawn from one sample of a study of blood T cell repertoires in COVID-19. Sequenced by immunoSEQ multiplex PCR; TCRdb stores in-frame clones only, minus some. This table holds about 44,000 clones, 80% to 90% found once. Sample: peripheral blood. These receptors were obtained from a man in his 70s with active COVID-19. Each CDR3 is given with its conserved first and last residue. The order of the fields is CDR3 protein, CDR3 DNA, V gene, clone size, J gene, D gene. The D gene is left open where the match is weak. For some rows the clone size is stated as once, few or many, or as a class when expanded; others skip it.

CDR3aa: CASSQEPEAEAFF
CDR3nt: TGCGCCAGCAGCCAAGAACCCGAGGCTGAAGCTTTCTTT
v_gene: TRBV4-3
abundance: .
j_gene: TRBJ1-1
d_gene: .

CDR3aa: CASSSGGPTEAFF
CDR3nt: TGTGCCAGCAGCTCGGGGGGGCCAACTGAAGCTTTCTTT
v_gene: TRBV7-3
abundance: .
j_gene: TRBJ1-1
d_gene: .

CDR3aa: CASSPLGQLNYGYTF
CDR3nt: TGCGCCAGCAGCCCCCTGGGACAGCTAAACTATGGCTACACCTTC
v_gene: TRBV5-1
abundance: few
j_gene: TRBJ1-2
d_gene: TRBD1

CDR3aa: CASSMGSRDTEAFF
CDR3nt: TGTGCCAGTAGTATGGGCAGCAGAGACACTGAAGCTTTCTTT
v_gene: TRBV19
abundance: .
j_gene: TRBJ1-1
d_gene: .

CDR3aa: CASSHLQGEQYF
CDR3nt: TGTGCCAGCAGCCACCTCCAGGGGGAGCAGTACTTC
v_gene: TRBV3-1/TRBV3-2
abundance: .
j_gene: TRBJ2-7
d_gene: .

CDR3aa: CASSYVSRYEQYF
CDR3nt: TGTGCCAGCAGTTACGTTTCCAGGTACGAGCAGTACTTC
v_gene: TRBV6-6
abundance: .
j_gene: TRBJ2-7
d_gene: .

CDR3aa: CATSNSRLNGYTF
CDR3nt: TGTGCCACCAGCAACTCCCGACTCAATGGCTACACCTTC
v_gene: TRBV15
abundance: .
j_gene: TRBJ1-2
d_gene: .

CDR3aa: CASSLAPDSGFGYTF
CDR3nt: TGTGCCAGCAGCTTAGCGCCCGACAGTGGGTTTGGCTACACCTTC
v_gene: TRBV7-6
abundance: .
j_gene: TRBJ1-2
d_gene: .

CDR3aa: CASSLGPGENTEAFF
CDR3nt: TGTGCCAGCAGCTTAGGACCGGGGGAGAACACTGAAGCTTTCTTT
v_gene: TRBV7-2
abundance: .
j_gene: TRBJ1-1
d_gene: .

CDR3aa: CASSYRPSTSTGELFF
CDR3nt: TGTGCCAGCAGTTATCGCCCGTCGACTAGTACCGGGGAGCTGTTTTTT
v_gene: TRBV6-2/TRBV6-3
abundance: .
j_gene: TRBJ2-2
d_gene: .

CDR3aa: CASSYSSTSSYEQYF
CDR3nt: TGTGCCAGCAGTTACAGTAGCACGAGCTCCTACGAGCAGTACTTC
v_gene: TRBV6-5
abundance: .
j_gene: TRBJ2-7
d_gene: .

CDR3aa: CASSPGQGGAEKLFF
CDR3nt: TGTGCCAGTAGTCCAGGACAGGGGGGGGCCGAAAAACTGTTTTTT
v_gene: TRBV19
abundance: .
j_gene: TRBJ1-4
d_gene: TRBD1

CDR3aa: CASSRTGGSRGNTIYF
CDR3nt: TGCGCCAGCAGCAGGACAGGGGGAAGTAGGGGAAACACCATATATTTT
v_gene: TRBV5-1
abundance: .
j_gene: TRBJ1-3
d_gene: TRBD1

CDR3aa: CASSQDLWESYEQYF
CDR3nt: TGTGCCAGCAGCCAAGATCTATGGGAGTCCTACGAGCAGTACTTC
v_gene: TRBV3-1/TRBV3-2
abundance: .
j_gene: TRBJ2-7
d_gene: .

CDR3aa: CASSESRGGWRFF
CDR3nt: TGTGCCAGCAGTGAAAGCCGTGGCGGGTGGCGGTTCTTC
v_gene: TRBV2
abundance: .
j_gene: TRBJ2-1
d_gene: .

CDR3aa: CASSFGGQGKANYGYTF
CDR3nt: TGCGCCAGCAGCTTTGGGGGACAGGGGAAGGCTAACTATGGCTACACCTTC
v_gene: TRBV5-1
abundance: .
j_gene: TRBJ1-2
d_gene: TRBD1

CDR3aa: CSASGRGGSNYGYTF
CDR3nt: TGCAGTGCGAGTGGGCGCGGGGGTTCGAACTATGGCTACACCTTC
v_gene: TRBV20-1
abundance: .
j_gene: TRBJ1-2
d_gene: .

CDR3aa: CASPGTGLDTYEQYF
CDR3nt: TGCGCCAGCCCCGGGACAGGGCTGGATACCTACGAGCAGTACTTC
v_gene: TRBV10-1
abundance: once
j_gene: TRBJ2-7
d_gene: TRBD1

CDR3aa: CASSSPKGLADNEQFF
CDR3nt: TGTGCCAGCAGCTCTCCGAAAGGACTAGCCGACAATGAGCAGTTCTTC
v_gene: TRBV7-9
abundance: .
j_gene: TRBJ2-1
d_gene: TRBD2

CDR3aa: CASGGQGTEMNTEAFF
CDR3nt: TGTGCCAGCGGCGGACAGGGGACGGAGATGAACACTGAAGCTTTCTTT
v_gene: TRBV7-9
abundance: .
j_gene: TRBJ1-1
d_gene: TRBD1

CDR3aa: CASSATSGGPQETQYF
CDR3nt: TGTGCCAGCAGCGCGACTAGCGGGGGGCCCCAAGAGACCCAGTACTTC
v_gene: TRBV7-2
abundance: .
j_gene: TRBJ2-5
d_gene: TRBD2

CDR3aa: CASSQDWGGGSYNEQFF
CDR3nt: TGTGCCAGCAGCCAAGATTGGGGCGGGGGCTCCTACAATGAGCAGTTCTTC
v_gene: TRBV3-1/TRBV3-2
abundance: once
j_gene: TRBJ2-1
d_gene: TRBD2

CDR3aa: CASVPRGLVGKETQYF
CDR3nt: TGTGCCAGCGTGCCGCGGGGACTAGTGGGAAAAGAGACCCAGTACTTC
v_gene: TRBV6-6
abundance: .
j_gene: TRBJ2-5
d_gene: TRBD2

CDR3aa: CASRPDRGRNEQFF
CDR3nt: TGTGCCAGCAGACCGGACAGGGGGCGTAATGAGCAGTTCTTC
v_gene: TRBV6-5
abundance: .
j_gene: TRBJ2-1
d_gene: TRBD1

CDR3aa: CASSTPSGSPYNSPLHF
CDR3nt: TGTGCCAGCAGCACTCCTTCAGGGTCCCCCTATAATTCACCCCTCCACTTT
v_gene: TRBV7-2
abundance: .
j_gene: TRBJ1-6
d_gene: .

CDR3aa: CASKTGYSGNTIYF
CDR3nt: TGTGCCAGTAAGACAGGCTACTCTGGAAACACCATATATTTT
v_gene: TRBV5-8
abundance: .
j_gene: TRBJ1-3
d_gene: .

CDR3aa: CASSLTGQDLVTLHF
CDR3nt: TGTGCCAGCAGCTTGACTGGTCAGGATTTGGTCACCCTCCACTTT
v_gene: TRBV5-6
abundance: once
j_gene: TRBJ1-6
d_gene: .

CDR3aa: CASSTRQAGENIQYF
CDR3nt: TGTGCCAGCAGTACACGACAGGCAGGGGAAAACATTCAGTACTTC
v_gene: TRBV6-5
abundance: .
j_gene: TRBJ2-4
d_gene: .

CDR3aa: CASRPRDRGVGYGYTF
CDR3nt: TGTGCCAGCAGACCCCGGGACAGGGGTGTTGGCTATGGCTACACCTTC
v_gene: TRBV6-6
abundance: .
j_gene: TRBJ1-2
d_gene: TRBD1

CDR3aa: CASSVTDMNTEAFF
CDR3nt: TGTGCCAGCAGCGTCACAGATATGAACACTGAAGCTTTCTTT
v_gene: TRBV9
abundance: .
j_gene: TRBJ1-1
d_gene: .

CDR3aa: CASGLGRNTGELFF
CDR3nt: TGTGCCAGCGGTCTGGGGAGGAACACCGGGGAGCTGTTTTTT
v_gene: TRBV7-2
abundance: .
j_gene: TRBJ2-2
d_gene: .

CDR3aa: CASSLNSRNTGELFF
CDR3nt: TGCGCCAGCAGCTTAAACAGCCGGAACACCGGGGAGCTGTTTTTT
v_gene: TRBV5-1
abundance: .
j_gene: TRBJ2-2
d_gene: .

CDR3aa: CASKLHSTGWKKICNQPQHF
CDR3nt: TGTGCCAGCAAGTTGCACTCTACAGGGTGGAAAAAGATCTGCAATCAGCCCCAGCATTTT
v_gene: TRBV9
abundance: .
j_gene: TRBJ1-5
d_gene: .

CDR3aa: CASSPGGFWPQHF
CDR3nt: TGTGCCAGCAGTCCCGGGGGGTTTTGGCCCCAGCATTTT
v_gene: TRBV28
abundance: .
j_gene: TRBJ1-5
d_gene: .

CDR3aa: CASSLIGTGPIEQYF
CDR3nt: TGCGCCAGCAGCTTGATCGGGACAGGCCCTATCGAGCAGTACTTC
v_gene: TRBV5-1
abundance: .
j_gene: TRBJ2-7
d_gene: TRBD1

CDR3aa: CASSLGLAGNTGELFF
CDR3nt: TGTGCCAGCAGCCTGGGACTAGCGGGGAACACCGGGGAGCTGTTTTTT
v_gene: TRBV3-1/TRBV3-2
abundance: .
j_gene: TRBJ2-2
d_gene: TRBD2

CDR3aa: CASSQVGTGGETQYF
CDR3nt: TGCGCCAGCAGCCAAGTCGGGACAGGGGGAGAGACCCAGTACTTC
v_gene: TRBV4-3
abundance: .
j_gene: TRBJ2-5
d_gene: TRBD1

CDR3aa: CATSRAGGSNEQFF
CDR3nt: TGTGCCACCAGTCGAGCGGGGGGTTCCAATGAGCAGTTCTTC
v_gene: TRBV24-1
abundance: .
j_gene: TRBJ2-1
d_gene: TRBD2

CDR3aa: CASSLRQTYEQYF
CDR3nt: TGCGCCAGCAGTCTCCGACAAACCTACGAGCAGTACTTC
v_gene: TRBV23-1
abundance: .
j_gene: TRBJ2-7
d_gene: .

CDR3aa: CASSPPPGLAGGLAKNIQYF
CDR3nt: TGTGCCAGCAGCCCTCCTCCGGGACTAGCGGGGGGGCTAGCCAAAAACATTCAGTACTTC
v_gene: TRBV4-2
abundance: .
j_gene: TRBJ2-4
d_gene: TRBD2

CDR3aa: CAISDTVPSTDTQYF
CDR3nt: TGTGCCATCAGTGATACAGTACCTAGCACAGATACGCAGTATTTT
v_gene: TRBV10-3
abundance: .
j_gene: TRBJ2-3
d_gene: .

CDR3aa: CASSLRRQGANSPLHF
CDR3nt: TGTGCCAGCAGTTTACGGAGACAGGGTGCTAATTCACCCCTCCACTTT
v_gene: TRBV27
abundance: once
j_gene: TRBJ1-6
d_gene: TRBD1

CDR3aa: CASSGGKGAFSETQYF
CDR3nt: TGTGCCAGCAGCGGTGGGAAGGGGGCGTTCTCAGAGACCCAGTACTTC
v_gene: TRBV5-8
abundance: .
j_gene: TRBJ2-5
d_gene: TRBD1

CDR3aa: CASSLTGVSVTGELFF
CDR3nt: TGTGCCAGCAGTCTCACAGGGGTTAGCGTTACCGGGGAGCTGTTTTTT
v_gene: TRBV28
abundance: .
j_gene: TRBJ2-2
d_gene: TRBD1

CDR3aa: CASSSTGVFAPLHF
CDR3nt: TGTGCCAGCAGCTCAACAGGGGTTTTCGCACCCCTCCACTTT
v_gene: TRBV7-9
abundance: .
j_gene: TRBJ1-6
d_gene: TRBD1

CDR3aa: CASSLDRGLTEAFF
CDR3nt: TGTGCCAGCAGCCTTGACAGGGGGCTTACTGAAGCTTTCTTT
v_gene: TRBV7-2
abundance: once
j_gene: TRBJ1-1
d_gene: TRBD1

CDR3aa: CASSFTGDTEAFF
CDR3nt: TGTGCCAGCAGCTTTACAGGGGACACTGAAGCTTTCTTT
v_gene: TRBV7-3
abundance: .
j_gene: TRBJ1-1
d_gene: TRBD1

CDR3aa: CASSGQTSYEQYF
CDR3nt: TGTGCCAGCAGTGGACAGACCTCCTACGAGCAGTACTTC
v_gene: TRBV6-2/TRBV6-3
abundance: .
j_gene: TRBJ2-7
d_gene: .

CDR3aa: CASSSRTGIVEKLFF
CDR3nt: TGTGCCAGCAGCTCCCGGACAGGGATTGTTGAAAAACTGTTTTTT
v_gene: TRBV7-6
abundance: .
j_gene: TRBJ1-4
d_gene: TRBD1

CDR3aa: CASSITGVYNEQFF
CDR3nt: TGCGCCAGCAGCATTACAGGGGTCTACAATGAGCAGTTCTTC
v_gene: TRBV5-1
abundance: .
j_gene: TRBJ2-1
d_gene: TRBD1

CDR3aa: CASSPPGSTDTQYF
CDR3nt: TGTGCCAGCTCACCACCCGGGTCAACAGATACGCAGTATTTT
v_gene: TRBV18
abundance: .
j_gene: TRBJ2-3
d_gene: .

CDR3aa: CASSLGLRLMSSYNEQFF
CDR3nt: TGTGCCAGCAGCTTGGGTTTGAGACTAATGAGCTCCTACAATGAGCAGTTCTTC
v_gene: TRBV5-4
abundance: .
j_gene: TRBJ2-1
d_gene: .

CDR3aa: CASSLAGQSNQPQHF
CDR3nt: TGTGCCAGCAGCTTGGCGGGACAGAGCAATCAGCCCCAGCATTTT
v_gene: TRBV5-6
abundance: .
j_gene: TRBJ1-5
d_gene: TRBD1

CDR3aa: CASRPSGTGAPVRQFF
CDR3nt: TGTGCCAGCCGACCTTCAGGGACAGGGGCCCCCGTTCGGCAGTTCTTC
v_gene: TRBV28
abundance: .
j_gene: TRBJ2-1
d_gene: TRBD1

CDR3aa: CASSLHGSNEQFF
CDR3nt: TGTGCCAGCAGCCTACACGGGTCCAATGAGCAGTTCTTC
v_gene: TRBV7-2
abundance: .
j_gene: TRBJ2-1
d_gene: .

CDR3aa: CASSPTVAGEKLFF
CDR3nt: TGCGCCAGCAGCCCGACAGTGGCGGGGGAAAAACTGTTTTTT
v_gene: TRBV5-1
abundance: .
j_gene: TRBJ1-4
d_gene: .

CDR3aa: CASSQDSDSSNEKLFF
CDR3nt: TGTGCCAGCAGCCAAGATAGTGACTCCTCTAATGAAAAACTGTTTTTT
v_gene: TRBV4-2
abundance: .
j_gene: TRBJ1-4
d_gene: .

CDR3aa: CASSQGDNYEQYF
CDR3nt: TGCGCCAGCAGCCAGGGGGATAACTACGAGCAGTACTTC
v_gene: TRBV5-1
abundance: .
j_gene: TRBJ2-7
d_gene: TRBD1

CDR3aa: CASSQDEALKAYEQYF
CDR3nt: TGCGCCAGCAGCCAAGATGAGGCTCTAAAAGCCTACGAGCAGTACTTC
v_gene: TRBV4-1
abundance: .
j_gene: TRBJ2-7
d_gene: .